This TCR beta chain is drawn from a study of T cells in localized non-small cell lung cancer. This table comes from immunoSEQ multiplex PCR, and its TCRdb copy is limited to in-frame clones, with some not included. The table records tens of thousands of clones, less than 85% of them present only once. Study-wide results and limits: Heterogeneity remains possible because sequencing was limited to only one tumor region. Peak T cell clonality was found in uninvolved adjacent lung, exceeding tumor. A median roughly 57 of the top 100 tumor clones appeared in adjacent lung. Blood T cell density predicted longer survival; adjacent-lung clonality, shorter.

Note on this clone: As yet, its antigen is unknown.

Germline-derived CDR1 and CDR2 are SEHNR and FQNEAQ (reference sequence). The CDR3 runs to 11 residues. Between the trimmed V and J ends, which lost 5 bases and 3 bases, there was a span of 4 bases. The receptor comes from a man between 40 and 69 years old with stage II squamous cell lung carcinoma. The rearrangement joins TRBV7-9 to TRBJ2-5; no firm D call. The input for sequencing was PBMCs, taken before any cancer treatment. Written as DNA, the CDR3 is TGTGCCAGCAGCCCGAAAGAGACCCAGTACTTC. As protein: CASSPKETQYF.